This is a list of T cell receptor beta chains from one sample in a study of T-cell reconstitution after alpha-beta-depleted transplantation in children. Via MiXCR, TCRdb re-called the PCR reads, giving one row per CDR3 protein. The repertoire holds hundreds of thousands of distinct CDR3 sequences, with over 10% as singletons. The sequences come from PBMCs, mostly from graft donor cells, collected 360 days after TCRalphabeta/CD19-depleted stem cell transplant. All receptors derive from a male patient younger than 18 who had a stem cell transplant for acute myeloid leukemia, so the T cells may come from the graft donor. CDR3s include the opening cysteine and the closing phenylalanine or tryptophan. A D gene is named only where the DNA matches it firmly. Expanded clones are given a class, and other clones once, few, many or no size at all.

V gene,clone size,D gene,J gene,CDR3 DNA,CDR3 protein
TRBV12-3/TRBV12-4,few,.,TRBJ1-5,TGTGCCAGCAGTTTTAGGCGGTATAGCAATCAGCCCCAGCATTTT,CASSFRRYSNQPQHF
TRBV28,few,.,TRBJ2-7,TGTGCCAGCCGGACGGCATCCTACTACGAGCAGTACTTC,CASRTASYYEQYF
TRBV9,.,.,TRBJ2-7,TGTGCCAGCAGCGTAGGGGACTCGCAGGTCTACGAGCAGTACTTC,CASSVGDSQVYEQYF
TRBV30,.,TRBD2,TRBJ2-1,TGTGCCTGGAGAGGGGGGAATCTAGCGGGGGAGACCTACAATGAGCAGTTCTTC,CAWRGGNLAGETYNEQFF
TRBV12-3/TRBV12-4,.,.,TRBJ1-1,TGTGCCAGCACGACCGCGGAGTACACTGAAGCTTTCTTT,CASTTAEYTEAFF
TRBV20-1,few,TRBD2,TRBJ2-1,TGCAGTGCTAGAAGGCGGGAGGGGGGGATGGGGCACAATGAGCAGTTCTTC,CSARRREGGMGHNEQFF
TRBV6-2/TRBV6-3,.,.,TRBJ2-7,TGTGCCAGCAGCCGGAGGACACCCACGGACGAGCAGTACTTC,CASSRRTPTDEQYF
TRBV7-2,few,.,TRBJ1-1,TGTGCCAGCAGCTTAGGGACCCGGGGGACTGAAGCTTTCTTT,CASSLGTRGTEAFF
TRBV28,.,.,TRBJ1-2,TGTGCCAGCAGCCCAAATCGGCTCGCTTTTGGGAAGGGCTACACCTTC,CASSPNRLAFGKGYTF
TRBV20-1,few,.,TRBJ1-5,TGCAGTGCCACGGCTAGGTGGAGCAATCAGCCCCAGCATTTT,CSATARWSNQPQHF
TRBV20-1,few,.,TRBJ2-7,TGCAGTGCTAGGTTCGTGGAGGACCCCTTTCGGCCCTACGAGCAGTACTTC,CSARFVEDPFRPYEQYF
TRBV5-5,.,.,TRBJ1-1,TGTGCCAGCAGCACCCTGGGGACGATGGACACTGAAGCTTTCTTT,CASSTLGTMDTEAFF
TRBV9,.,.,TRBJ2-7,TGTGCCAGCAGCGTTGGACCCGAGCAGTACTTC,CASSVGPEQYF
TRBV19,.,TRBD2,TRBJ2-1,TGTGCCAGTAGTACTCGACTAGCGGGGGCCCTTTACAATGAGCAGTTCTTC,CASSTRLAGALYNEQFF
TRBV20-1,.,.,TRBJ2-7,TGCAGTGCAAGCCGGGACCACGACGAGCAGTACTTC,CSASRDHDEQYF
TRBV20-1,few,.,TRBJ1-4,TGCAGTACAAGACCCGACGGGGAAAAACTGTTTTTT,CSTRPDGEKLFF
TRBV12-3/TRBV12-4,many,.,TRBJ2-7,TGTGCCAGCAGTTTCTGGGGCCTGAACTCCTACGAGCAGTACTTC,CASSFWGLNSYEQYF
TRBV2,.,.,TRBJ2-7,TGTGCCAGCAGTGAAGTGCACGAGCAGTACTTC,CASSEVHEQYF
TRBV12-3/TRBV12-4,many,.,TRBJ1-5,TGTGCCAGCAGTTCCGCCCGAAATCAGCCCCAGCATTTT,CASSSARNQPQHF
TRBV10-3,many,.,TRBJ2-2,TGTGCCATCGGCCACACCGGGGAGCTGTTTTTT,CAIGHTGELFF
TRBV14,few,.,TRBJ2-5,TGTGCCAGCAGCCAAGTGGAGCGGCCGAGGCAAGAGACCCAGTACTTC,CASSQVERPRQETQYF
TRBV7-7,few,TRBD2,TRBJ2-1,TGTGCTAGCAGCTCCTCCGGGACTAGCGGGAGGAATGAGCAGTTCTTC,CASSSSGTSGRNEQFF
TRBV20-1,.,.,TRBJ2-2,TGCAGTGCTAGAGATCTCTTAAAGGGGTCGGACACCGGGGAGCTGTTTTTT,CSARDLLKGSDTGELFF
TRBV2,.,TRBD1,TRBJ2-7,TGTGCCAGCAGTGTTCGACAGGGGAGCGACGAGCAGTACTTC,CASSVRQGSDEQYF